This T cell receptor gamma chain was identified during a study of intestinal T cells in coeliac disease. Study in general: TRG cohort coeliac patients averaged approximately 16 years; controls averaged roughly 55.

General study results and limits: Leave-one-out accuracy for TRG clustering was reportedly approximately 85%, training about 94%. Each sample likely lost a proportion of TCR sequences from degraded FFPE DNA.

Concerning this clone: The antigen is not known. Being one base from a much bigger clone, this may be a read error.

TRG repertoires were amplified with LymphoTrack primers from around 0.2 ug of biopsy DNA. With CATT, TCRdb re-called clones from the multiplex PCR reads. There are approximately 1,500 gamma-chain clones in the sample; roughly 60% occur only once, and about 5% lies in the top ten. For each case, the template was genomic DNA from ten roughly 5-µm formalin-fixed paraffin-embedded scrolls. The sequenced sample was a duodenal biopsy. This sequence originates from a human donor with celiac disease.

The CDR3 bases are TGTGCTGCGTGGAATTGGGGAAATACCACTGGTTGGTTCAAGATATTT. Translating it yields CAAWNWGNTTGWFKIF. V and J are TRGV10 and TRGJP1. TRGV10 is noted as an ORF with a role that remains uncertain. The CDR3 consists of 16 residues. V dropped 8 bases and J dropped 0; count of bases not matched to a gene: 10.